This entry lists 9 T cell receptor beta chains sequenced from one sample in a study of regulatory T cells in long-lasting Graves disease. The time point denotes: newly diagnosed GD, antithyroid drugs for less than 3 months. RNA extracted from PBMCs served as the sequencing template. Sequencing libraries for TCR beta were prepared with iRepertoire HTBI primers and Arm-PCR of CDR3 regions. A single record per CDR3 protein comes from TCRdb applying MiXCR to the multiplex PCR reads. This table has hundreds of thousands of distinct CDR3 sequences, 16% appearing once. A further study also used this sample, focusing on T cells in Graves' hyperthyroidism and ophthalmopathy.

The sample was peripheral blood mononuclear cells (PBMCs), taken at new diagnosis, from a patient treated with antithyroid drugs. Receptors were obtained from a woman under 40 with Graves disease.

This clonotype was seen repeatedly, ten times or more. The chain couples TRBV18 to TRBJ2-3; 7 bases match TRBD1. V shed 3 bases and J 1 base; nucleotides not matched to a gene: 1. The CDR3 sequence is 14 residues long. Germline V lookup: CDR1 KGHSH, CDR2 LQKENI. This CDR3 is CASSPGQRTDTQYF. Here the CDR3 DNA reads TGTGCCAGCTCACCGGGACAGCGCACAGATACGCAGTATTTT.

This clonotype was detected many times. The rearrangement uses TRBV11-2 and TRBJ2-7; 9 positions match TRBD1. The germline V gene encodes CDR1 SGHAT and CDR2 FQNNGV. The CDR3 runs 14 residues. The ends lost 5 bases at V and 1 base at J; junction bases unmatched: 3. The chain's CDR3 is CASSRQGGSYEQYF. The CDR3 DNA sequence: TGTGCCAGCAGCCGACAGGGGGGTTCCTACGAGCAGTACTTC.

This clonotype was detected many times. The chain has TRBV6-1 and TRBJ1-1, with unresolved D. The CDR3 extends over 16 amino acids. The germline CDR1 and CDR2 sequences are MNHNS and SASEGT. V lost 7 bases and J lost 0, with 18 bases in between. The CDR3 DNA reads as TGTGCCAGCACCACGATGAAGGGTCACATGAACACTGAAGCTTTCTTT. It is translated as CASTTMKGHMNTEAFF.

This clonotype was observed at least ten times. The J gene is TRBJ2-7, the V gene TRBV7-2, with 7 bases identical to TRBD2. This CDR3 is 13 amino acids long. Germline trimming cut 5 bases from V and 3 bases from J; bases unmatched to any gene: 4. Germline CDR1 is SGHTA and CDR2 is FQGNSA. This chain's CDR3 is CASSARTSYEQYF. The CDR3 region has the DNA TGTGCCAGCAGCGCACGGACTAGCTACGAGCAGTACTTC.

This clonotype showed up just a few times. This CDR3 is CASSQTTGGSYEQYF. The CDR3 region has the DNA TGCGCCAGCAGCCAAACGACAGGGGGCTCCTACGAGCAGTACTTC. V usage is TRBV5-1 and J usage is TRBJ2-7; 9 bases are shared with TRBD1. CDR3 length: 15 residues. Per germline, CDR1 SGHRS and CDR2 YFSETQ. V was pared by 4 bases and J by 0 bases, with 5 bases of the junction left unmatched. Together with reference TRBV5-1 and TRBJ2-7, the CDR3 gives the full variable domain: KAGVTQTPRYLIKTRGQQVTLSCSPISGHRSVSWYQQTPGQGLQFLFEYFSETQRNKGNFPGRFSGRQFSNSRSEMNVSTLELGDSALYLCASSQTTGGSYEQYFGPGTRLTVT.

V gene TRBV6-1 combines with J gene TRBJ2-5, with 8 positions matching TRBD1. V was pared by 5 bases and J by 9 bases, with 14 bases of the junction left unmatched. CDR1 is MNHNS, CDR2 SASEGT, per germline. This CDR3 region has 15 residues. CDR3 sequence reads: CASSRPGTGVLAQYF. DNA of the CDR3: TGTGCCAGCAGTAGGCCCGGGACAGGTGTTCTAGCCCAGTACTTC.

Concerning this clonotype: A single base separates this from a much larger clone, so it may be a read error. The chain has TRBV7-2 and TRBJ2-1; perhaps D is TRBD1 or TRBD2 (5 bases each). In germline, CDR1 is SGHTA, CDR2 FQGNSA. The CDR3 runs 16 residues. CDR3 loop: CASAPRGSGFKDERFF. DNA of the CDR3: TGTGCCAGCGCCCCTCGGGGCAGTGGGTTCAAGGATGAGCGGTTCTTC. The full variable domain, rest sourced from reference TRBV7-2 and TRBJ2-1, is GAGVSQSPSNKVTEKGKDVELRCDPISGHTALYWYRQSLGQGLEFLIYFQGNSAPDKSGLPSDRFSAERTGGSVSTLTIQRTQQEDSAVYLCASAPRGSGFKDERFFGPGTRLTVL.

This clonotype has more than one count but fewer than ten. A junction end diverges from the germline sequence, so it may reflect a read error. The chain has TRBV29-1 and TRBJ2-5, with D perhaps matching TRBD2 (7 bases). The germline gives CDR1 SQVTM, CDR2 ANQGSEA. The CDR3 is made up of 12 amino acids. The CDR3 loop reads CGVEARGGTQYF. CDR3 DNA sequence: TGCGGCGTTGAAGCTAGGGGGGGAACCCAGTACTTC.

In its sample, this clonotype was seen many times. V is TRBV18 and J is TRBJ1-2, with D possibly being TRBD1 (5 bases). This CDR3 comprises 14 residues. Trimming left V 0 bases short and J 7 bases short, with 12 bases between. CDR1 KGHSH and CDR2 LQKENI come from the germline V gene. The CDR3 DNA reads as TGTGCCAGCTCACCACCTCCCGGGGGAAGTGGCTACACCTTC. Amino acid sequence: CASSPPPGGSGYTF.